These T cell receptor beta chains were read from a single sample in a study of T-cell memory formation after mild COVID-19. TCRdb used MiXCR to reprocess the 5' RACE reads, holding one entry per CDR3 protein. The table lists hundreds of thousands of distinct CDR3 sequences, 20% to 30% of them singletons. The sequenced sample was PBMCs or a T cell subset sorted from them (not recorded which). The receptors originated from an adult woman who had mild COVID-19 (a few samples of this study predate the infection). Cell type and time point are not known. The CDR3 runs from the conserved cysteine through the conserved F or W. The D gene is left open where the match is weak. Some rows have no size entry. The others give once, few or many, or a class for an expanded clone.

D gene,clone size,CDR3 length,V gene,J gene,CDR3 protein,CDR3 DNA
-,-,14,TRBV20-1,TRBJ1-6,CSARTGTGNSPLHF,TGCAGTGCTAGAACCGGGACGGGGAATTCACCCCTCCACTTT
-,many,13,TRBV7-2,TRBJ2-7,CASSLAFTYEQYF,TGTGCCAGCAGCTTAGCCTTCACCTACGAGCAGTACTTC
-,once,13,TRBV29-1,TRBJ1-2,CSVERTAHYGYTF,TGCAGCGTTGAGAGGACAGCACACTATGGCTACACCTTC
-,-,14,TRBV18,TRBJ2-1,CASSPGQGAWEQFF,TGTGCCAGCTCACCAGGTCAGGGCGCCTGGGAGCAGTTCTTC
TRBD2,few,15,TRBV11-2,TRBJ2-1,CASSLVPGGPGEQFF,TGTGCCAGCAGCCTAGTTCCGGGGGGGCCGGGTGAGCAGTTCTTC
TRBD2,-,15,TRBV4-2,TRBJ2-7,CASSQESGGAYEQYF,TGTGCCAGCAGCCAAGAGAGCGGGGGGGCCTACGAGCAGTACTTC
-,-,14,TRBV6-6,TRBJ1-1,CASSPLRENTEAFF,TGTGCCAGCAGCCCCCTCAGGGAGAACACTGAAGCTTTCTTT
-,few,15,TRBV7-6,TRBJ2-1,CASSSQALMRNEQFF,TGTGCCAGCAGCTCTCAGGCCTTAATGAGGAATGAGCAGTTCTTC
-,few,15,TRBV5-1,TRBJ2-1,CASSFGSPPLHEQFF,TGCGCCAGCAGCTTTGGCAGTCCCCCTCTCCATGAGCAGTTCTTC
TRBD1,-,16,TRBV7-9,TRBJ2-1,CASSRRTGMLYNEQFF,TGTGCCAGCAGCCGAAGGACAGGGATGTTGTACAATGAGCAGTTCTTC
TRBD2,-,14,TRBV7-8,TRBJ2-2,CASSKREVAGELFF,TGTGCCAGCAGTAAGCGGGAGGTTGCCGGGGAGCTGTTTTTT
TRBD1,-,15,TRBV6-6,TRBJ2-2,CASSPLRTGAGELFF,TGTGCCAGCAGTCCCCTCAGGACAGGGGCCGGGGAGCTGTTTTTT
-,-,14,TRBV2,TRBJ2-7,CASRSGTPSYEQYF,TGTGCCAGCAGGTCCGGGACGCCATCCTACGAGCAGTACTTC
TRBD2,-,13,TRBV5-5,TRBJ2-2,CASRAAGAGELFF,TGTGCCAGCAGGGCTGCGGGGGCCGGGGAGCTGTTTTTT
-,-,15,TRBV20-1,TRBJ2-1,CSARGGNGAYNEQFF,TGCAGTGCTAGAGGGGGCAATGGCGCCTACAATGAGCAGTTCTTC
-,few,14,TRBV6-5,TRBJ2-7,CASSYFQGSYEQYF,TGTGCCAGCAGTTACTTCCAGGGGTCCTACGAGCAGTACTTC
TRBD1,-,12,TRBV3-1,TRBJ2-5,CASLAGGETQYF,TGTGCCAGCTTGGCAGGGGGAGAGACCCAGTACTTC
TRBD1,-,14,TRBV24-1,TRBJ2-7,CATSDPGTGNEQYF,TGTGCCACCAGTGACCCCGGGACAGGGAACGAGCAGTACTTC
-,-,14,TRBV3-1,TRBJ1-4,CASSQARDNEKLFF,TGTGCCAGCAGCCAAGCCCGGGACAACGAAAAACTGTTTTTT
TRBD1,few,13,TRBV29-1,TRBJ2-7,CSVLYGQGYEQYF,TGCAGCGTTTTGTATGGACAGGGGTACGAGCAGTACTTC
TRBD2,many,16,TRBV7-8,TRBJ2-1,CASSRTSGNSYNEQFF,TGTGCCAGCAGCCGGACTAGCGGGAATTCCTACAATGAGCAGTTCTTC
TRBD2,many,19,TRBV24-1,TRBJ2-3,CATSDLRMASGLPTDTQYF,TGTGCCACCAGTGATTTGCGAATGGCTAGCGGACTACCCACAGATACGCAGTATTTT
-,-,14,TRBV14,TRBJ2-7,CASSTLITPGEQYF,TGTGCCAGCAGCACCTTAATTACCCCCGGCGAGCAGTACTTC
-,-,13,TRBV7-3,TRBJ2-3,CASSAISVDTQYF,TGTGCCAGTTCTGCTATCTCGGTAGATACGCAGTATTTT
-,-,14,TRBV4-1,TRBJ2-1,CASSQKLRINEQFF,TGCGCCAGCAGCCAAAAGCTCAGGATCAATGAGCAGTTCTTC
-,few,15,TRBV5-4,TRBJ2-1,CASSFGGGRSGEQFF,TGTGCCAGCAGCTTTGGAGGGGGGCGTAGCGGGGAGCAGTTCTTC
-,-,19,TRBV15,TRBJ2-4,CATSRVARWDGRRENIQYF,TGTGCCACCAGCAGAGTAGCTCGATGGGACGGACGGCGGGAAAACATTCAGTACTTC
TRBD2,few,19,TRBV5-1,TRBJ2-2,CASSLEGLRGVQNTGELFF,TGCGCCAGCAGCTTGGAGGGTCTGCGGGGGGTCCAGAACACCGGGGAGCTGTTTTTT
TRBD1,-,16,TRBV7-6,TRBJ2-1,CASSLEGRGMSNEQFF,TGTGCCAGCAGCTTAGAAGGCAGGGGGATGAGCAATGAGCAGTTCTTC
TRBD2,few,15,TRBV3-1,TRBJ2-1,CASSQGTSGAGRQFF,TGTGCCAGCAGCCAAGGGACTAGCGGGGCGGGAAGGCAGTTCTTC
-,few,14,TRBV7-8,TRBJ1-3,CASRGDSSGNTIYF,TGTGCCAGCCGTGGAGATAGCTCTGGAAACACCATATATTTT
-,-,15,TRBV3-1,TRBJ2-6,CASSQAGVGANVLTF,TGTGCCAGCAGCCAAGCTGGGGTAGGGGCCAACGTCCTGACTTTC
TRBD2,few,16,TRBV12-3/TRBV12-4,TRBJ2-1,CASSPLAEKPFNEQFF,TGTGCCAGCAGTCCGCTAGCGGAAAAACCGTTCAATGAGCAGTTCTTC
TRBD1,many,17,TRBV20-1,TRBJ2-3,CSATGTGGLASTDTQYF,TGCAGTGCTACCGGGACAGGGGGCTTAGCTAGCACAGATACGCAGTATTTT
TRBD2,few,15,TRBV6-5,TRBJ2-7,CASRRSGRAIDEQYF,TGTGCCAGCAGACGCAGCGGGAGGGCCATCGACGAGCAGTACTTC
TRBD2,-,15,TRBV4-3,TRBJ2-1,CASSPLGAGVTEQFF,TGCGCCAGCAGCCCACTCGGAGCGGGAGTCACTGAGCAGTTCTTC
-,-,15,TRBV7-9,TRBJ1-1,CASSLADRPNTEAFF,TGTGCCAGCAGCTTAGCAGACAGACCGAACACTGAAGCTTTCTTT
-,-,16,TRBV7-6,TRBJ1-6,CASSLEAGGQGSPLHF,TGTGCCAGCAGCTTAGAAGCGGGGGGCCAGGGATCACCCCTCCACTTT
-,few,15,TRBV9,TRBJ2-2,CASSPRAMNTGELFF,TGTGCCAGCAGCCCCCGGGCCATGAACACCGGGGAGCTGTTTTTT
TRBD2,few,13,TRBV25-1,TRBJ2-5,CASSWRSGETQYF,TGTGCCAGCAGTTGGCGTAGCGGGGAGACCCAGTACTTC
-,-,14,TRBV7-9,TRBJ1-1,CASSSTGLLTEAFF,TGTGCCAGCAGCTCTACAGGTTTGCTCACTGAAGCTTTCTTT
TRBD1,few,13,TRBV5-1,TRBJ1-2,CASRRGQELGYTF,TGCGCCAGCAGAAGGGGACAGGAACTAGGCTACACCTTC
-,-,12,TRBV6-1,TRBJ1-1,CASSPGGPKAFF,TGTGCCAGCAGCCCGGGGGGGCCCAAAGCTTTCTTT
-,-,15,TRBV10-3,TRBJ1-5,CAISEEGHSNQPQHF,TGTGCCATCAGTGAGGAGGGTCATAGCAATCAGCCCCAGCATTTT
-,-,12,TRBV11-2,TRBJ2-1,CASSKRGGWQFF,TGTGCCAGCAGCAAGAGGGGGGGCTGGCAGTTCTTC
-,few,15,TRBV7-9,TRBJ2-1,CASSFGRSGKDEQFF,TGTGCCAGCAGCTTTGGTCGGTCGGGGAAGGATGAGCAGTTCTTC
-,few,16,TRBV7-9,TRBJ2-1,CASSPKVRDSYNEQFF,TGTGCCAGCAGCCCAAAGGTCAGAGACAGTTACAATGAGCAGTTCTTC
-,few,14,TRBV30,TRBJ2-1,CAWSVLLSYNEQFF,TGTGCCTGGAGTGTATTGCTCTCCTACAATGAGCAGTTCTTC
-,few,14,TRBV21-1,TRBJ2-7,CASSKGTKNYEQYF,TGTGCCAGCAGCAAAGGGACTAAAAATTACGAGCAGTACTTC
TRBD1,many,14,TRBV20-1,TRBJ1-2,CSARDPGQGHGYTF,TGCAGTGCTAGAGATCCAGGACAGGGTCATGGCTACACCTTC
TRBD2,-,13,TRBV7-9,TRBJ2-5,CASDSGGRETQYF,TGTGCCAGCGATAGCGGGGGACGGGAGACCCAGTACTTC
-,-,12,TRBV25-1,TRBJ2-7,CASGRGFYEQYF,TGTGCCAGCGGCAGAGGTTTCTACGAGCAGTACTTC
-,few,15,TRBV11-2,TRBJ1-4,CASSSAVDGYEKLFF,TGTGCCAGCAGCTCCGCCGTGGACGGATATGAAAAACTGTTTTTT
-,-,14,TRBV6-1,TRBJ1-1,CASSQGPGNTEAFF,TGTGCCAGCAGCCAGGGTCCCGGGAACACTGAAGCTTTCTTT